The next 9 T cell receptor beta chains were all read from a single sample in a study of Ad26.COV2.S vaccination and SARS-CoV-2 variants. Treatment given: some 20 received Ad26.COV2.S at low or high dose, single or two shots; several received placebo; per-sample allocation not given. On day 63 after the first injection, vaccine and placebo recipients gave samples. Using immunoSEQ multiplex PCR, the repertoire was profiled, and TCRdb retains in-frame clones only, with some absent. The sample yields about 330,000 clones, roughly nine tenths seen once. Sequenced here: peripheral blood, sampled in a trial of Ad26.COV2.S vaccine versus placebo. These receptors all come from a person between 18 and 65 years old who received the Ad26.COV2.S COVID-19 vaccine or a placebo.

The genes are TRBV19 and TRBJ2-1; unclear D gene. V lost 4 bases to trimming and J lost 8 bases, with 15 bases between them. The CDR3 covers 14 residues. Germline V CDR1 and CDR2: LNHDA, SQIVND (reference sequence). The CDR3 is CASSTTGKSYEQFF. The DNA for the CDR3 is TGTGCCAGTAGTACCACCGGAAAATCGTATGAGCAGTTCTTC.

The V call is TRBV6-4, the J call TRBJ2-3, with 9 bases identical to TRBD2. This CDR3 has 15 residues. V lost 3 bases and J lost 0; bases outside the gene matches: 1. Germline values: CDR1 MRHNA, CDR2 SNTAGT. The CDR3 nucleotides read TGTGCCAGCAGTGATAGCGGGGGTAGCACAGATACGCAGTATTTT. Protein sequence: CASSDSGGSTDTQYF.

This clone was found a few times. Written as DNA, the CDR3 is TGTGCCAGCTCGGGGACAGCCGGAAACACCATATATTTT. This sequence encodes CASSGTAGNTIYF. The gene calls are TRBV3-1 (or the pseudogene TRBV3-2) and TRBJ1-3; 7 bases line up with TRBD1. The CDR3 length is 13 residues. Germline CDR1 LGHDT, CDR2 YNNKEL (reference sequence). The trim removed 8 bases at V and 4 bases at J, leaving 5 bases unmatched.

This clone was detected a few times. The chain links TRBV11-3 to TRBJ1-1, with D unclear. V was shortened by 1 base and J by 5 bases, with 5 bases between the two germline ends. CDR3 length: 12 residues. CDR1 and CDR2 from the germline V gene are SGHNT and YENEEA. CDR3 residues: CASSLAGTEAFF. In nucleotides, the CDR3 is TGTGCCAGCAGCTTAGCTGGGACTGAAGCTTTCTTT.

V is TRBV18 and J is TRBJ1-2; D may be TRBD1 (5 bases). This CDR3 comprises 16 residues. The V end was cut by 4 bases, the J end by 5 bases, with 20 bases between. Per germline, CDR1 KGHSH and CDR2 LQKENI. CDR3 loop: CASSLTQGESGYGYTF. For the CDR3, the DNA is TGTGCCAGCTCACTAACCCAGGGAGAGTCGGGGTATGGCTACACCTTC.

The chain recombines TRBV6-2 or TRBV6-3 with TRBJ1-1, with 7 bases identical to TRBD1. The CDR3 is made up of 14 amino acids. Germline trimming cut 4 bases from V and 6 bases from J; bases unmatched to any gene: 8. The germline gives CDR1 MNHEY, CDR2 SVGEGT. The CDR3 DNA is TGTGCCAGCAGTTCTCTGACAGGGAGCGCTGAAGCTTTCTTT. Encoded protein: CASSSLTGSAEAFF.

The chain carries TRBV19 and TRBJ1-5, with D possibly matching TRBD1 (6 bases). Germline CDR1 LNHDA, CDR2 SQIVND (reference sequence). Trimming took off 6 bases at V and 4 bases at J, with 13 bases between the two ends. This CDR3 contains 14 residues. CDR3 in amino acids: CASSKGTMNQPQHF. As DNA, the CDR3 is TGTGCCAGTAGCAAAGGGACAATGAATCAGCCCCAGCATTTT.

This rearrangement joins TRBV3-1 (or the pseudogene TRBV3-2) to TRBJ2-6; no clear D. The CDR3 covers 14 residues. The germline CDR1 and CDR2 sequences are LGHDT and YNNKEL (reference sequence). V lost 6 bases to trimming and J lost 0 bases, with 6 bases between them. In nucleotides, the CDR3 is TGTGCCAGCAGTATGAGCTCTGGGGCCAACGTCCTGACTTTC. Encoded protein: CASSMSSGANVLTF.

Only one count was recorded for this clone. This rearrangement joins TRBV27 to TRBJ1-3; D may be TRBD1 (6 bases). This CDR3 spans 15 amino acids. The V gene's germline CDR1 is MNHEY and CDR2 SMNVEV (reference sequence). V lost 6 bases, J lost 0 bases, and 12 bases lay in between. This CDR3 reads CASSKTGSSGNTIYF. In DNA, the CDR3 is TGTGCCAGCAGCAAAACAGGGAGCTCTGGAAACACCATATATTTT.